The 9 T cell receptor beta chains in this list originate from one sample, sequenced in a study of cytomegalovirus exposure and HLA in healthy donors. The PCR had 60 Vbeta and 13 Jbeta primers. The protocol was immunoSEQ multiplex PCR, while the TCRdb copy is restricted to in-frame clones and leaves out a portion. The repertoire consists of 150,000 or so clones, with 75% to 90% occurring once and the leading ten covering around a tenth. Sequencing was performed on PBMCs. The receptors shown here come from a young man in good health and CMV-seropositive.

The gene calls are TRBV4-3 and TRBJ1-2; TRBD1 matches 7 bases. J lost 3 bases, V lost 4 bases, and 8 bases had no gene match. The germline V gene has CDR1 LGHNA and CDR2 YSLEER. CDR3 size: 15 residues. The CDR3 sequence is CASSRYGTADYGYTF. The CDR3 DNA sequence: TGCGCCAGCAGCCGCTATGGGACAGCGGACTATGGCTACACCTTC.

V usage is TRBV7-5 and J usage is TRBJ2-7; the DNA was not compared with TRBD1, the D call given in the table. TRBV7-5 is termed a pseudogene. The CDR3 length is 14 residues. The CDR3 sequence: CARSLAKGIYEQYF. For the CDR3, the DNA is TGTGCCAGAAGCTTAGCGAAGGGGATCTACGAGCAGTACTTC.

This clone was seen a single time. V usage is TRBV7-2 and J usage is TRBJ2-3; the match to TRBD2 covers 11 bases. Losses at the gene ends were 0 bases for V and 2 bases for J; bases not matched to a gene: 7. Germline CDR1 reads SGHTA; CDR2 reads FQGNSA. The CDR3 has 18 amino acids. The CDR3: CASSLAWGLAEITDTQYF. The CDR3 DNA sequence: TGTGCCAGCAGCTTAGCGTGGGGACTAGCGGAGATCACAGATACGCAGTATTTT. The full variable domain, rest sourced from reference TRBV7-2 and TRBJ2-3, is GAGVSQSPSNKVTEKGKDVELRCDPISGHTALYWYRQSLGQGLEFLIYFQGNSAPDKSGLPSDRFSAERTGGSVSTLTIQRTQQEDSAVYLCASSLAWGLAEITDTQYFGPGTRLTVL.

The chain uses TRBV9 and TRBJ1-3; tentative D call: TRBD1 (5 bases). The CDR3 is 13 residues long. V lost 3 bases and J 3 bases, leaving 7 bases between the germline ends. Germline values: CDR1 SGDLS, CDR2 YYNGEE. In DNA form, the CDR3 reads TGTGCCAGCAGCGCCGACAGTGGAAACACCATATATTTT. Its translation is CASSADSGNTIYF.

The V gene is TRBV27, the J gene TRBJ2-5; maybe TRBD1 (6 bases). The CDR3 spans 15 residues. Trimming cost V 4 bases and J 1 base, with 13 bases left between them. Germline CDR1 and CDR2: MNHEY and SMNVEV (reference sequence). CDR3 sequence reads: CASSWSPTGQETQYF. The CDR3 DNA sequence: TGTGCCAGCAGTTGGAGTCCGACAGGCCAAGAGACCCAGTACTTC.

This clone has more than one count but fewer than ten. This chain connects TRBV7-9 to TRBJ2-7; maybe TRBD2 (7 bases). CDR1 is SEHNR and CDR2 is FQNEAQ in the germline V gene (reference sequence). The CDR3 extends over 14 amino acids. V was clipped by 4 bases and J by 3 bases, with 13 bases between them. This CDR3 reads CASSSTGGIYEQYF. In DNA form, the CDR3 reads TGTGCCAGCAGCTCGACGGGGGGCATCTACGAGCAGTACTTC. The full variable domain, its missing parts supplied by reference TRBV7-9 and TRBJ2-7, is DTGVSQNPRHKITKRGQNVTFRCDPISEHNRLYWYRQTLGQGPEFLTYFQNEAQLEKSRLLSDRFSAERPKGSFSTLEIQRTEQGDSAMYLCASSSTGGIYEQYFGPGTRLTVT.

V and J are TRBV27 and TRBJ2-1; 10 bases fit TRBD2. Losses at the gene ends were 6 bases for V and 4 bases for J; bases not matched to a gene: 3. This CDR3 has 14 residues. CDR1 is MNHEY and CDR2 is SMNVEV in the germline V gene (reference sequence). As DNA, the CDR3 is TGTGCCAGCAGGAGCGGGGGGGGGTACAATGAGCAGTTCTTC. This sequence encodes CASRSGGGYNEQFF.

This clone was seen a single time. V is TRBV7-6 and J is TRBJ2-3, with D perhaps matching TRBD2 (6 bases). The V end was cut by 5 bases, the J end by 2 bases, with 17 bases between. The CDR3 extends over 16 amino acids. Germline V gene lookup returns CDR1 SGHVS and CDR2 FNYEAQ. The CDR3 protein is CASSPASAPYTDTQYF. The CDR3 DNA follows: TGTGCCAGCAGCCCAGCTAGCGCGCCATACACAGATACGCAGTATTTT.

This clone was seen a single time. The chain's CDR3 is CASSFGGGAGDEQYF. In nucleotides, the CDR3 is TGTGCCAGCAGCTTTGGTGGGGGGGCGGGTGACGAGCAGTACTTC. This sequence joins TRBV7-9 and TRBJ2-7; a weak D match, TRBD2 (7 bases). This CDR3 is built from 15 residues. The germline V gene has CDR1 SEHNR and CDR2 FQNEAQ (reference sequence). V lost 3 bases and J 5 bases, leaving 17 bases between the germline ends.